These 14 T cell receptor beta chains were sequenced from one sample in a study of shared clonotypes between healthy human individuals. Profiling relied on immunoSEQ multiplex PCR, and the TCRdb table lists in-frame clones only, not all of them. Here the sample spans about 2.2 million clones, 85% to 95% being singletons. CD45RO-negative cells were positively selected for CCR7, leaving out terminally differentiated effector memory CD45RA+ cells. Sequencing used naive CD8+ T cells from PBMCs. The receptors originated from a man aged 18 to 29 in good health. Some clones in this sample may be carry-over from other donors' samples.

The chain recombines TRBV19 with TRBJ2-7; weak D call: TRBD2 (7 bases). V gave up 2 bases and J gave up 2 bases, with 10 bases separating them. The germline CDR1 and CDR2 sequences are LNHDA and SQIVND (reference sequence). This CDR3 has 14 residues. CDR3 amino acids: CASSILGGPYEQYF. The CDR3 nucleotides read TGTGCCAGTAGTATACTGGGGGGGCCCTACGAGCAGTACTTC. Based on the CDR3 plus reference TRBV19 and TRBJ2-7, the full variable domain is DGGITQSPKYLFRKEGQNVTLSCEQNLNHDAMYWYRQDPGQGLRLIYYSQIVNDFQKGDIAEGYSVSREKKESFPLTVTSAQKNPTAFYLCASSILGGPYEQYFGPGTRLTVT.

There are a few counts of this clone. This rearrangement joins TRBV5-1 to TRBJ2-7; D uncertain. Trimming shortened V by 0 bases and J by 6 bases, and 4 bases separated the two germline ends. Germline-derived CDR1 and CDR2 are SGHRS and YFSETQ. The CDR3 totals 11 residues. CDR3 protein: CASSLGFEQYF. The CDR3 region has the DNA TGCGCCAGCAGCTTGGGGTTCGAGCAGTACTTC. The variable domain in full, completed from reference TRBV5-1 and TRBJ2-7, reads KAGVTQTPRYLIKTRGQQVTLSCSPISGHRSVSWYQQTPGQGLQFLFEYFSETQRNKGNFPGRFSGRQFSNSRSEMNVSTLELGDSALYLCASSLGFEQYFGPGTRLTVT.

The chain employs TRBV11-2 and TRBJ1-2; D possibly corresponds to TRBD1 (5 bases). V lost 8 bases to trimming and J lost 5 bases, with 18 bases between them. CDR1 and CDR2 (germline): SGHAT, FQNNGV. CDR3 length: 14 amino acids. CDR3 region: CASPHPGAAYGYTF. In DNA, the CDR3 is TGTGCCAGCCCTCACCCCGGGGCGGCTTATGGCTACACCTTC.

The gene calls are TRBV4-2 and TRBJ2-3; D is unresolved. Germline loops: CDR1 LGHNA, CDR2 YNFKEQ. The length of the CDR3 is 14 residues. Trimming left V 3 bases short and J 2 bases short, with 9 bases between. The CDR3 protein is CASSHYKTTDTQYF. For the CDR3, the DNA is TGTGCCAGCAGCCATTACAAGACCACAGATACGCAGTATTTT.

The chain joins TRBV6-5 to TRBJ1-3, with D uncertain. The CDR3 spans 14 residues. Germline values: CDR1 MNHEY, CDR2 SVGAGI. V lost 8 bases, J lost 6 bases, and 17 bases lay in between. CDR3 sequence (DNA): TGTGCCAGCCCAAGGGAGGGTGAGGCAAACACCATATATTTT. Amino acids: CASPREGEANTIYF.

V gene TRBV9 combines with J gene TRBJ2-5, with TRBD2 as a possible D gene (5 bases). Trimming took off 0 bases at V and 5 bases at J, with 11 bases between the two ends. The germline CDR1 and CDR2 sequences are SGDLS and YYNGEE. The CDR3 runs to 14 residues. The CDR3 DNA sequence: TGTGCCAGCAGCGTAGGTCTTTCGGGGGAGACCCAGTACTTC. Its protein product is CASSVGLSGETQYF. Full variable domain (remainder filled in from reference TRBV9 and TRBJ2-5): DSGVTQTPKHLITATGQRVTLRCSPRSGDLSVYWYQQSLDQGLQFLIQYYNGEERAKGNILERFSAQQFPDLHSELNLSSLELGDSALYFCASSVGLSGETQYFGPGTRLLVL.

The chain's CDR3 is CASSLDVRGIQETQYF. CDR3 coding DNA: TGTGCCAGCAGCTTGGACGTACGGGGGATCCAAGAGACCCAGTACTTC. The chain combines TRBV5-6 with TRBJ2-5; possible D gene TRBD2, 6 bases. The CDR3 runs 16 residues. Germline V gives CDR1 SGHDT, CDR2 YYEEEE. V lost 0 bases, J lost 1 base, and 13 bases lay in between. The complete variable domain, with remaining parts taken from reference TRBV5-6 and TRBJ2-5, reads DAGVTQSPTHLIKTRGQQVTLRCSPKSGHDTVSWYQQALGQGPQFIFQYYEEEERQRGNFPDRFSGHQFPNYSSELNVNALLLGDSALYLCASSLDVRGIQETQYFGPGTRLLVL.

The chain has TRBV5-8 and TRBJ2-1; TRBD1 aligns across 10 bases. With 0 bases clipped from V and 2 bases from J, the junction kept 2 bases outside the gene matches. Germline values: CDR1 SGHTS, CDR2 YDEGEE. The CDR3 length is 16 residues. CDR3 protein: CASSLGGQGTYNEQFF. DNA of the CDR3: TGTGCCAGCAGCTTGGGGGGACAGGGGACCTACAATGAGCAGTTCTTC. Full variable domain (rest looked up from reference TRBV5-8 and TRBJ2-1): EAGVTQSPTHLIKTRGQQATLRCSPISGHTSVYWYQQALGLGLQFLLWYDEGEERNRGNFPPRFSGRQFPNYSSELNVNALELEDSALYLCASSLGGQGTYNEQFFGPGTRLTVL.

The chain combines TRBV18 with TRBJ2-1; D remains unclear. Per the germline V gene, CDR1 is KGHSH and CDR2 is LQKENI. CDR3 length equals 14 residues. V was shortened by 3 bases and J by 6 bases, with 12 bases between the two germline ends. The CDR3 DNA reads TGTGCCAGCTCACCCCCTCTATCAGCCAATGAGCAGTTCTTC. Translating gives CASSPPLSANEQFF.

The chain uses TRBV11-2 and TRBJ1-3; D is ambiguous. The CDR3 is 12 amino acids. V was cut by 3 bases and J by 7 bases, with 7 bases left in between. CDR1 SGHAT and CDR2 FQNNGV come from the germline V gene. CDR3 loop: CASSFGSNTIYF. The CDR3 DNA follows: TGTGCCAGCAGCTTTGGGTCGAACACCATATATTTT.

On this clone: Distinct nucleotide sequences in the sample also encode this CDR3. V and J are TRBV5-6 and TRBJ2-1, with TRBD1 identical over 8 bases. This CDR3 comprises 14 residues. Germline V gives CDR1 SGHDT, CDR2 YYEEEE. With V trimmed by 0 bases and J by 7 bases, 3 bases remained unmatched. The CDR3 sequence is CASSLGTGRNEQFF. CDR3 in DNA: TGTGCCAGCAGCTTGGGGACAGGGAGAAATGAGCAGTTCTTC. The whole variable domain, remainder taken from reference TRBV5-6 and TRBJ2-1, is DAGVTQSPTHLIKTRGQQVTLRCSPKSGHDTVSWYQQALGQGPQFIFQYYEEEERQRGNFPDRFSGHQFPNYSSELNVNALLLGDSALYLCASSLGTGRNEQFFGPGTRLTVL.

This chain uses TRBV19 with TRBJ2-1, with D perhaps assigned TRBD1 or TRBD2 (5 bases each). V lost 0 bases and J 0 bases, leaving 9 bases between the germline ends. There are 16 residues in the CDR3. Germline V lookup: CDR1 LNHDA, CDR2 SQIVND (reference sequence). The CDR3 region is CASSIDHGTSYNEQFF. The CDR3 DNA reads TGTGCCAGTAGTATAGATCACGGGACCTCCTACAATGAGCAGTTCTTC.

The chain combines TRBV29-1 with TRBJ2-7, with D possibly being TRBD1 (5 bases). The germline gives CDR1 SQVTM, CDR2 ANQGSEA. This CDR3 has 14 amino acids. V lost 7 bases, J lost 4 bases, and 20 bases lay in between. The CDR3: CSALLSGYVYEQYF. CDR3 bases: TGCAGCGCCCTCTTATCAGGGTACGTTTACGAGCAGTACTTC.

The V and J genes are TRBV11-3 and TRBJ1-2; 8 nucleotides match TRBD1. The CDR3 length is 14 residues. Germline V gene data show CDR1 as SGHNT and CDR2 as YENEEA. J lost 3 bases, V lost 7 bases, and 7 bases had no gene match. The DNA of the CDR3 is TGTGCCAGCACCCCCAGGGGGCTCTACTATGGCTACACCTTC. It is translated as CASTPRGLYYGYTF.